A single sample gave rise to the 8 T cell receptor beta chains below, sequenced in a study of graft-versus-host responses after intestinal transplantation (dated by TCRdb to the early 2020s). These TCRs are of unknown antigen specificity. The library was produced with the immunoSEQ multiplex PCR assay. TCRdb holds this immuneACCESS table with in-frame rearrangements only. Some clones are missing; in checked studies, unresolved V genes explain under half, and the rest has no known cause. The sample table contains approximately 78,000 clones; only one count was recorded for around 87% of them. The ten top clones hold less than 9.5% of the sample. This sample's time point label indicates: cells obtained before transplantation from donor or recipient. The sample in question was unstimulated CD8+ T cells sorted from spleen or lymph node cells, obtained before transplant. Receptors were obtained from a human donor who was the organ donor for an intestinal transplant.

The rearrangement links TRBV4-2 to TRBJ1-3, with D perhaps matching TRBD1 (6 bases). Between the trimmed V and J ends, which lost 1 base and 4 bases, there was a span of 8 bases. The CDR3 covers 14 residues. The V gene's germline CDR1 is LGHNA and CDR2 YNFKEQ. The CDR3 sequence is CASSQAGVGNTIYF. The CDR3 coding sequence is TGTGCCAGCAGCCAAGCAGGGGTAGGAAACACCATATATTTT.

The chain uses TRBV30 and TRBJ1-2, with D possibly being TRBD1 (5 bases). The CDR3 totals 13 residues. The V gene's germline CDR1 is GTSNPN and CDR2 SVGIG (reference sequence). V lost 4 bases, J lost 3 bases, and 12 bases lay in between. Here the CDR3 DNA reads TGTGCCTGGACGGCAGGGACCTACTATGGCTACACCTTC. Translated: CAWTAGTYYGYTF.

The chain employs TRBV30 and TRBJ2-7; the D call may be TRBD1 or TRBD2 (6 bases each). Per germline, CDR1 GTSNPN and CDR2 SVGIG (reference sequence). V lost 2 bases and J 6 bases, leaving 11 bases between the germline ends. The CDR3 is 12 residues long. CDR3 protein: CAWSIGGGEQYF. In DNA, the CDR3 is TGTGCCTGGAGTATAGGGGGAGGCGAGCAGTACTTC.

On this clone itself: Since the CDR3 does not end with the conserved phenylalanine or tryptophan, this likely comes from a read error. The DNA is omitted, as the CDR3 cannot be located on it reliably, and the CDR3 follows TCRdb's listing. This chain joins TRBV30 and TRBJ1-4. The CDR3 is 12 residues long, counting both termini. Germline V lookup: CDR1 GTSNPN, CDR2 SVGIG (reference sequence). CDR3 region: CAWSVSTGTQRY.

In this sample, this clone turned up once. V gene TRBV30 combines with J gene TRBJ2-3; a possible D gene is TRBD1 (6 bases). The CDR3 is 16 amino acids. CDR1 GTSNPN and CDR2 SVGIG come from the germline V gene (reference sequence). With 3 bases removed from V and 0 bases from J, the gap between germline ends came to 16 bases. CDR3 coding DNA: TGTGCCTGGAGAGCAGGGGTTTCATCTAGCACAGATACGCAGTATTTT. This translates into CAWRAGVSSSTDTQYF.

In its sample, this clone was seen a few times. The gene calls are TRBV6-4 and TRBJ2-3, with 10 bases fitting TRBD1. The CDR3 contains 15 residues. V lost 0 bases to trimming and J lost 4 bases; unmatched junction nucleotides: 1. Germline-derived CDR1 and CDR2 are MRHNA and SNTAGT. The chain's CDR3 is CASSDSTGGADTQYF. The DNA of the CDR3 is TGTGCCAGCAGTGACTCGACAGGGGGCGCAGATACGCAGTATTTT.

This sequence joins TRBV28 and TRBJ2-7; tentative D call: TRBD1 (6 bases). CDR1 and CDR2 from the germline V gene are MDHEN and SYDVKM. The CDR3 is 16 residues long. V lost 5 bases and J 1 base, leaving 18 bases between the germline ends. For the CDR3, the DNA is TGTGCCAGCAGTATTGTCCGGGACATCCATTCCTACGAGCAGTACTTC. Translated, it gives CASSIVRDIHSYEQYF.

CDR3 sequence reads: CASSDDLSNEQFF. The CDR3 nucleotides are TGTGCCAGCAGTGACGATTTGTCCAATGAGCAGTTCTTC. This chain uses TRBV6-1 with TRBJ2-1, with D unclear. In germline, CDR1 is MNHNS, CDR2 SASEGT. V lost 3 bases and J lost 6, with 9 bases in between. The CDR3 covers 13 residues.